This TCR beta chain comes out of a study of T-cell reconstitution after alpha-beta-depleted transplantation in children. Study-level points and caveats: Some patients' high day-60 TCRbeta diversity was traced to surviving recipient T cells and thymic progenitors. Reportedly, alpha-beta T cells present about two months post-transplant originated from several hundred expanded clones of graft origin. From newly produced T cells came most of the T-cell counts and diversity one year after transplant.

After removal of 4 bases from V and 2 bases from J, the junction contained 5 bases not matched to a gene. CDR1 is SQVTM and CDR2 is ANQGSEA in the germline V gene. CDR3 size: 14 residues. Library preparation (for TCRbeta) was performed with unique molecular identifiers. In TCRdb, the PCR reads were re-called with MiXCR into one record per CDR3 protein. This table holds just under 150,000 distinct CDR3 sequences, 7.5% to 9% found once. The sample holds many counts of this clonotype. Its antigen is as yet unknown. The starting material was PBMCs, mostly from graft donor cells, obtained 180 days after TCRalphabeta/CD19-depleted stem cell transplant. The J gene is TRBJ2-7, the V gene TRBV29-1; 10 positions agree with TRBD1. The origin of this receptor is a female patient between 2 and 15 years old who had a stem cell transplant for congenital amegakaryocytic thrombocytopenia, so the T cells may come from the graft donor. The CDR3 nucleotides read TGCAGCGTTGCGGGGACAGGGGCTACCTACGAGCAGTACTTC. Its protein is CSVAGTGATYEQYF.